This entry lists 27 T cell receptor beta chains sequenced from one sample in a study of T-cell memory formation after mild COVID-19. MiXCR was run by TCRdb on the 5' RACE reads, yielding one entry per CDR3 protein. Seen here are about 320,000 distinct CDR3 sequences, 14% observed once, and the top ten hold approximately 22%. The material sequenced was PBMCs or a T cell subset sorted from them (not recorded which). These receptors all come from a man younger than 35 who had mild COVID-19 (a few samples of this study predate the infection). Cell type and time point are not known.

In nucleotides, the CDR3 is TGTGCCAGCAGTGGTCACCCAGCTCTCCGAACCGGGGAGCTGTTTTTT. It encodes CASSGHPALRTGELFF. V and J are TRBV25-1 and TRBJ2-2; D uncertain. This CDR3 has 16 residues. V dropped 4 bases and J dropped 5 bases, with 17 bases sitting between them. Looked up from germline, CDR1 is MGHDK and CDR2 is SYGVNS.

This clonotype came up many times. The CDR3 DNA follows: TGTGCCAGCAGCCCCACCGGGGCGATCACAGATACGCAGTATTTT. Amino acid sequence: CASSPTGAITDTQYF. J is TRBJ2-3 and V is TRBV9; D tentatively reads TRBD1 or TRBD2 (5 bases each). Trimming took 4 bases from V and 2 from J, leaving 14 bases between them. Germline CDR1 reads SGDLS; CDR2 reads YYNGEE. This CDR3 spans 15 amino acids.

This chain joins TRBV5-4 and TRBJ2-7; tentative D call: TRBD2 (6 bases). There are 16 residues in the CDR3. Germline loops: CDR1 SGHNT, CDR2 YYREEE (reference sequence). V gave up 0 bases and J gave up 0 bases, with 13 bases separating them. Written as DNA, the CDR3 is TGTGCCAGCAGCTTGGGGGGTGGGACTTCCTCCTACGAGCAGTACTTC. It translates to CASSLGGGTSSYEQYF.

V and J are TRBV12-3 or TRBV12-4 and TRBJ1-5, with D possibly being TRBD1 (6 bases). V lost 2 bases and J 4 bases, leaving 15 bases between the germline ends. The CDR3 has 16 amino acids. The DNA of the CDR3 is TGTGCCAGCAGTTTATCTGCCCAGGGGACAAATCAGCCCCAGCATTTT. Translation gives CASSLSAQGTNQPQHF.

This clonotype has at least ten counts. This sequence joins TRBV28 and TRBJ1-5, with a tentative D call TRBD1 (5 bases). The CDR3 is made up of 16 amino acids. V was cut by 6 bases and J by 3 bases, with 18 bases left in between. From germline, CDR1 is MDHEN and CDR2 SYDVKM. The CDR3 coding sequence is TGTGCCAGCAGCTTGCCGTGGGGGGGGGACAATCAGCCCCAGCATTTT. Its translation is CASSLPWGGDNQPQHF.

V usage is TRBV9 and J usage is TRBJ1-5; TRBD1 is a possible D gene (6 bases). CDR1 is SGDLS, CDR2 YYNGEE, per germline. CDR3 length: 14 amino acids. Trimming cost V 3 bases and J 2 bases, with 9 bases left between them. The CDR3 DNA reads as TGTGCCAGCAGCGGCAGGGGAGGCAATCAGCCCCAGCATTTT. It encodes CASSGRGGNQPQHF.

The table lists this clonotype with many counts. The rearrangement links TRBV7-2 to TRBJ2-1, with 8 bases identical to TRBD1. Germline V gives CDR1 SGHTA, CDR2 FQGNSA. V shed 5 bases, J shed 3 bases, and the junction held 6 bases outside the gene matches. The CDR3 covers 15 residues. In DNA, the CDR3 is TGTGCCAGCAGCGTAGGACAGGGCAACTACAATGAGCAGTTCTTC. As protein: CASSVGQGNYNEQFF. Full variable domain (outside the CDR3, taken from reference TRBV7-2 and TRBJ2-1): GAGVSQSPSNKVTEKGKDVELRCDPISGHTALYWYRQSLGQGLEFLIYFQGNSAPDKSGLPSDRFSAERTGGSVSTLTIQRTQQEDSAVYLCASSVGQGNYNEQFFGPGTRLTVL.

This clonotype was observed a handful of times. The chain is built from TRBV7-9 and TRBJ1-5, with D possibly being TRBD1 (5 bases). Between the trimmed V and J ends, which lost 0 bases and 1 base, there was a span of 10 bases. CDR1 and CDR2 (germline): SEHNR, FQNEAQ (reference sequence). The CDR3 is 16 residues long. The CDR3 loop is CASSLAGGRSNQPQHF. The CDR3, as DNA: TGTGCCAGCAGCTTAGCGGGGGGGAGAAGCAATCAGCCCCAGCATTTT.

This CDR3 is CATSRTGISEQYV. In DNA form, the CDR3 reads TGTGCCACTTCCCGGACAGGGATCTCCGAGCAGTACGTC. V gene TRBV28 combines with J gene TRBJ2-7, with TRBD1 matching over 8 bases. Losses at the gene ends were 10 bases for V and 6 bases for J; bases not matched to a gene: 11. Germline V CDR1 and CDR2: MDHEN, SYDVKM. CDR3 size: 13 residues.

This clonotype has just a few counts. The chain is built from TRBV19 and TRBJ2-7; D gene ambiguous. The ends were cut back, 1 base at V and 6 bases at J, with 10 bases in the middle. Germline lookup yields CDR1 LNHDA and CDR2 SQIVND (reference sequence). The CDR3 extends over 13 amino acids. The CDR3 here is CASSIGSGVEQYF. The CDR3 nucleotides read TGTGCCAGTAGTATAGGGTCCGGCGTCGAGCAGTACTTC.

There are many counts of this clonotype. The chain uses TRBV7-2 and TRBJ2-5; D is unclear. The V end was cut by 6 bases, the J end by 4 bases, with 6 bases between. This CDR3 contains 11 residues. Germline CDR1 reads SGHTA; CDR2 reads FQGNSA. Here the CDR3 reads CASRIGETQYF. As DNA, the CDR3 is TGTGCCAGCAGGATCGGAGAGACCCAGTACTTC.

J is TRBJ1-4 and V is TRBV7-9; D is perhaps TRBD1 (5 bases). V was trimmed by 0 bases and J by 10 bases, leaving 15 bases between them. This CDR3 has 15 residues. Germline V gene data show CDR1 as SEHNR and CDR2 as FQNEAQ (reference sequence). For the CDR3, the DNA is TGTGCCAGCAGCTTAGCAGGGGATGTCCGCGGAAAACTGTTTTTT. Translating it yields CASSLAGDVRGKLFF. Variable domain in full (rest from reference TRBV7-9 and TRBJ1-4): DTGVSQNPRHKITKRGQNVTFRCDPISEHNRLYWYRQTLGQGPEFLTYFQNEAQLEKSRLLSDRFSAERPKGSFSTLEIQRTEQGDSAMYLCASSLAGDVRGKLFFGSGTQLSVL.

CDR3 loop: CASSQDKGTFGDTQYF. The CDR3 DNA sequence: TGCGCCAGCAGCCAAGACAAAGGGACCTTCGGGGATACGCAGTATTTT. This chain links TRBV4-3 with TRBJ2-3; D is tentatively TRBD1 or TRBD2 (5 bases each). Trimming cost V 0 bases and J 6 bases, with 16 bases left between them. Germline-derived CDR1 and CDR2 are LGHNA and YSLEER. The CDR3 covers 16 residues.

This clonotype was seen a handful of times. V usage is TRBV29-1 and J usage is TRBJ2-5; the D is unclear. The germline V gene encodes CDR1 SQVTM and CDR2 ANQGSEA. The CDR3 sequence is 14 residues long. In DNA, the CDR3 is TGCAGTTCGGTGGCGGCAGGCCCCCAAGAGACCCAGTACTTC. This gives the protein CSSVAAGPQETQYF.

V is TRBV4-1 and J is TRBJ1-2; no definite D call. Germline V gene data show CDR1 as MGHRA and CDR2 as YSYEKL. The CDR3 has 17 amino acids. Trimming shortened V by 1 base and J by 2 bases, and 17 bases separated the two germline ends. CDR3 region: CASSQVSLARENYGYTF. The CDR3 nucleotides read TGCGCCAGCAGCCAAGTCTCTTTGGCGCGGGAGAACTATGGCTACACCTTC.

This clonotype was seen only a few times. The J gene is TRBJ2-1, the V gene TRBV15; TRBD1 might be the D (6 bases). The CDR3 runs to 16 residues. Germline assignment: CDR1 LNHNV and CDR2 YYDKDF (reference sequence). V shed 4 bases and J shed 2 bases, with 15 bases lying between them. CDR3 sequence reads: CATSIREDRPYNEQFF. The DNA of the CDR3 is TGTGCCACCAGCATCCGAGAGGACAGACCCTACAATGAGCAGTTCTTC.

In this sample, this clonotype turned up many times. The CDR3 DNA reads as TGTGCCAGCAGCTTAGATCTCGACTATGGCTACACCTTC. It is translated as CASSLDLDYGYTF. The rearrangement uses TRBV7-2 and TRBJ1-2; D is ambiguous. Germline V gene lookup returns CDR1 SGHTA and CDR2 FQGNSA. V lost 1 base, J lost 3 bases, and 6 bases lay in between. The CDR3 sequence is 13 residues long.

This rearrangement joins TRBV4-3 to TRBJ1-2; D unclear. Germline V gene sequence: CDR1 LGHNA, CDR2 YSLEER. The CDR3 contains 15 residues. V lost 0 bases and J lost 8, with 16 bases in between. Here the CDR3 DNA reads TGCGCCAGCAGCCAAGATACTACGGGCTTGATGGGCTACACCTTC. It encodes CASSQDTTGLMGYTF.

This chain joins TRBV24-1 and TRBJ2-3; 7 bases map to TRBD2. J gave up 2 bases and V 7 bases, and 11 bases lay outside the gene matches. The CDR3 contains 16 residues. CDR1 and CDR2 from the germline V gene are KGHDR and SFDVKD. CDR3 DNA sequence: TGTGCCACCAGCGAAGCCGGGACTATGCACACAGATACGCAGTATTTT. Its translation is CATSEAGTMHTDTQYF.

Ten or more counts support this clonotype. CDR3 bases: TGCGCCAGCAGCTTGGGCCGGCAAGAGACCCAGTACTTC. It specifies CASSLGRQETQYF. The chain joins TRBV5-1 to TRBJ2-5; D uncertain. Trimming removed 0 bases at V and 2 bases at J, with 5 bases between. The V gene's germline CDR1 is SGHRS and CDR2 YFSETQ. This CDR3 is built from 13 residues.

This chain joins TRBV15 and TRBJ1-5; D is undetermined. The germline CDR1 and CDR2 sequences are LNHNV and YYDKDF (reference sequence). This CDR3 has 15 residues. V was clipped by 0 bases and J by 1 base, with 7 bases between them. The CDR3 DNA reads TGTGCCACCAGCAGAGAGGATCGCAGCAATCAGCCCCAGCATTTT. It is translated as CATSREDRSNQPQHF.

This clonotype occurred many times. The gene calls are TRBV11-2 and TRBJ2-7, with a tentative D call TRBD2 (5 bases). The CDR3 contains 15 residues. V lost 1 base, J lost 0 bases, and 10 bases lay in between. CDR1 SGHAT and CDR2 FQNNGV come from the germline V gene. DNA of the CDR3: TGTGCCAGCAGCTTAGTCGGGGTTCCCTCCTACGAGCAGTACTTC. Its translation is CASSLVGVPSYEQYF. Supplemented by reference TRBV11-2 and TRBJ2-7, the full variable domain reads EAGVAQSPRYKIIEKRQSVAFWCNPISGHATLYWYQQILGQGPKLLIQFQNNGVVDDSQLPKDRFSAERLKGVDSTLKIQPAKLEDSAVYLCASSLVGVPSYEQYFGPGTRLTVT.

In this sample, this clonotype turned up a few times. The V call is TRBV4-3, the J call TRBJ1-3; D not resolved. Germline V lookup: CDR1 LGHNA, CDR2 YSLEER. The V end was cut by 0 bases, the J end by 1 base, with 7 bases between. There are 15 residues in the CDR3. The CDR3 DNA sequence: TGCGCCAGCAGCCAAGACTGGGGATCTGGAAACACCATATATTTT. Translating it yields CASSQDWGSGNTIYF.

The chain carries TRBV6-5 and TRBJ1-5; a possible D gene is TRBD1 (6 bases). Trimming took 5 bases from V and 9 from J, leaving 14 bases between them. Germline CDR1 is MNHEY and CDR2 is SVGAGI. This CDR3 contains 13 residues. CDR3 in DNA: TGTGCCAGCAGTCTGGACAGCCTAGGGCCCCAGCATTTT. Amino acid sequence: CASSLDSLGPQHF.

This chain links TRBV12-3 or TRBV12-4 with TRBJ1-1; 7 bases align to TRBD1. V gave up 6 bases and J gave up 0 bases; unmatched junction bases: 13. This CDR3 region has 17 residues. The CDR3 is CASRRSPLRGVNTEAFF. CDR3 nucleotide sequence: TGTGCCAGCAGGAGAAGCCCACTCAGGGGGGTGAACACTGAAGCTTTCTTT.

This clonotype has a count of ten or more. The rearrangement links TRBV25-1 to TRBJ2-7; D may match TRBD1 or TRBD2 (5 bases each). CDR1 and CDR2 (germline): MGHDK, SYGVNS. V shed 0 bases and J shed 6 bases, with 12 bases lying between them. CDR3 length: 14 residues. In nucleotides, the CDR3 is TGTGCCAGCAGTGAATATGGTGGGGGTGGCGAGCAGTACTTC. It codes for CASSEYGGGGEQYF.

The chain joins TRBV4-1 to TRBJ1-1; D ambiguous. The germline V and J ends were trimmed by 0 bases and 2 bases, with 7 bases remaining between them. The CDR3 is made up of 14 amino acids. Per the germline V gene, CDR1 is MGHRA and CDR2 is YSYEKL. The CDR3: CASSQDAFNTEAFF. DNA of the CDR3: TGCGCCAGCAGCCAAGATGCCTTCAACACTGAAGCTTTCTTT.